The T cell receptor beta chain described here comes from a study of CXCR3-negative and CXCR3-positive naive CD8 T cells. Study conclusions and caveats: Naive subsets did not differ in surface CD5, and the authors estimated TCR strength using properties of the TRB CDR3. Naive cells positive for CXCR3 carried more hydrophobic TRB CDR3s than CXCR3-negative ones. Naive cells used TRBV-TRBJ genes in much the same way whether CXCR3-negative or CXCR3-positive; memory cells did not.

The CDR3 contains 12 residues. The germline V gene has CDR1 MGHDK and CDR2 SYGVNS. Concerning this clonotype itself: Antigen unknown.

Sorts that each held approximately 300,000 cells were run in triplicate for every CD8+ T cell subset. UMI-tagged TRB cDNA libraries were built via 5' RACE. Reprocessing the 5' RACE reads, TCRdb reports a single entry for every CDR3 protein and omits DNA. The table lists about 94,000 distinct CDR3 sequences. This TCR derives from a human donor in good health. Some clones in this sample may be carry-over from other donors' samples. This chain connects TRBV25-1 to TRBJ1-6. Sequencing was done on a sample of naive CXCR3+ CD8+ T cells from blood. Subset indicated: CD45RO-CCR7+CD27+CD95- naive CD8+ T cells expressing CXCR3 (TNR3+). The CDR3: CASSEGYSPLHF. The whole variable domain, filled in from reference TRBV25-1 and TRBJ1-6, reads EADIYQTPRYLVIGTGKKITLECSQTMGHDKMYWYQQDPGMELHLIHYSYGVNSTEKGDLSSESTVSRIRTEHFPLTLESARPSHTSQYLCASSEGYSPLHFGNGTRLTVT.